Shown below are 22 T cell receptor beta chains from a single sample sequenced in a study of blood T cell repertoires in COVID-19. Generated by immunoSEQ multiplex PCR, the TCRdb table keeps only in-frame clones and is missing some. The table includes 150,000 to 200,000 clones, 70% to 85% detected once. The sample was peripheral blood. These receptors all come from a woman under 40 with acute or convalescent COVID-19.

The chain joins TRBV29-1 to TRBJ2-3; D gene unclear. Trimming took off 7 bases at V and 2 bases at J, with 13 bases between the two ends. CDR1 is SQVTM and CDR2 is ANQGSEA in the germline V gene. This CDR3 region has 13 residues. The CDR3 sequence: CSAESPVTDTQYF. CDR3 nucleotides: TGCAGCGCCGAAAGTCCAGTCACAGATACGCAGTATTTT.

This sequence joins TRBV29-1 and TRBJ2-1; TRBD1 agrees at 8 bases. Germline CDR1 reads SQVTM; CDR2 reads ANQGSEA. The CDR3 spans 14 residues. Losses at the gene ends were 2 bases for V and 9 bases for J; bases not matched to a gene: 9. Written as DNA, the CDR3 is TGCAGCGTTGAATCCCCGGACAGGGTTATTGAGCAGTTCTTC. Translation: CSVESPDRVIEQFF.

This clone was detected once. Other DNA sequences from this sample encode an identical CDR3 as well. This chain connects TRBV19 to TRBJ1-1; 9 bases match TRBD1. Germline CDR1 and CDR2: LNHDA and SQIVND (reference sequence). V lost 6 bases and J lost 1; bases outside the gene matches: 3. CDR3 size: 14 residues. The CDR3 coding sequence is TGTGCCAGTAGGACGACAGGGGGGAACACTGAAGCTTTCTTT. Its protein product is CASRTTGGNTEAFF.

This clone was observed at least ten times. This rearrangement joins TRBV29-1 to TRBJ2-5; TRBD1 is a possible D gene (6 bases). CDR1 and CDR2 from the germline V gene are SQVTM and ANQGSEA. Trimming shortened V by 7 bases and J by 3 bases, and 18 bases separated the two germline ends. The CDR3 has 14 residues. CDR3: CSGGRRGGEETQYF. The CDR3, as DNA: TGCAGCGGGGGGCGCAGGGGCGGAGAAGAGACCCAGTACTTC.

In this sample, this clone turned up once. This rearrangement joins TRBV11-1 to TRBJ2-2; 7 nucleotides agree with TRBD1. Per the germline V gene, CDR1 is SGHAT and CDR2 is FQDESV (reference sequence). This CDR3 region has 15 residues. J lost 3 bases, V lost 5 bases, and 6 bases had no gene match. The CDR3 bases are TGTGCCAGCAGCGACCGGACAGGATACACCGGGGAGCTGTTTTTT. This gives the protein CASSDRTGYTGELFF. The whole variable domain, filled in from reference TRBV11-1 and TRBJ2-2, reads EAEVAQSPRYKITEKSQAVAFWCDPISGHATLYWYRQILGQGPELLVQFQDESVVDDSQLPKDRFSAERLKGVDSTLKIQPAELGDSAMYLCASSDRTGYTGELFFGEGSRLTVL.

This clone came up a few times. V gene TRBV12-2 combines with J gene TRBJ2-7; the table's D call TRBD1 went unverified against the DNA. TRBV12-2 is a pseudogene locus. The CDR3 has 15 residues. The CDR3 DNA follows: TGTGCAAGTCGCGGAGGGGACAGGGAGCACTACGAGCAGTACTTC. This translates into CASRGGDREHYEQYF.

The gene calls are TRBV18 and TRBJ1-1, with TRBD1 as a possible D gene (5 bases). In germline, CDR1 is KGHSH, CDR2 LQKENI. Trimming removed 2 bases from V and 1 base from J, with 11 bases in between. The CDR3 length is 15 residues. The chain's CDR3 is CASSPIDSQNTEAFF. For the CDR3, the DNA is TGTGCCAGCTCACCAATAGACAGTCAGAACACTGAAGCTTTCTTT.

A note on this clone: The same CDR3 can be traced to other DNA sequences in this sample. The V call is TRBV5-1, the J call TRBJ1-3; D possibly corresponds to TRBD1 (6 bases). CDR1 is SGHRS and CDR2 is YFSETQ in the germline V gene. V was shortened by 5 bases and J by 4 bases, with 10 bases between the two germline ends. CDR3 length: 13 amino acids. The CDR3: CASRQGFGNTIYF. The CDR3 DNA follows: TGCGCCAGCAGACAGGGATTCGGAAACACCATATATTTT.

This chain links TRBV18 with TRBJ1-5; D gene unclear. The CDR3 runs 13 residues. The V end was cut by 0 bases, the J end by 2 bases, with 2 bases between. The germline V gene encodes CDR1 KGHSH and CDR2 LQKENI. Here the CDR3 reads CASSPPGNQPQHF. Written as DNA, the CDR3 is TGTGCCAGCTCACCACCCGGCAATCAGCCCCAGCATTTT.

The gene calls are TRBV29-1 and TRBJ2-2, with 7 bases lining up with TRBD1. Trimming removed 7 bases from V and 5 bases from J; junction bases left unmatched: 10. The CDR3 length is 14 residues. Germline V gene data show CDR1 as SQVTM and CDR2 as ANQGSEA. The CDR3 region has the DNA TGCAGCGCCGGAGCACAGGGGTCGACCGGGGAGCTGTTTTTT. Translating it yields CSAGAQGSTGELFF.

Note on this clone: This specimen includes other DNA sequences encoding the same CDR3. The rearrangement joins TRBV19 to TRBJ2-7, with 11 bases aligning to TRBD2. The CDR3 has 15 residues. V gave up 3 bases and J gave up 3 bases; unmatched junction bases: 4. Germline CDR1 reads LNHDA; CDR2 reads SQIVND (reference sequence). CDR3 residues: CASSIPLAGGYEQYF. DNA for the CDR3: TGTGCCAGTAGTATCCCCCTAGCGGGAGGCTACGAGCAGTACTTC.

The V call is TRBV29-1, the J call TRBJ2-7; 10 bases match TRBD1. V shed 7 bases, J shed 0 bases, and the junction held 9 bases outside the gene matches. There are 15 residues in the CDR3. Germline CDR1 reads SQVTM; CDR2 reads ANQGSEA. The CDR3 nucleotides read TGCAGCGCTAGCCTTCGGGACAGGGGCTCCTACGAGCAGTACTTC. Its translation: CSASLRDRGSYEQYF.

This chain's CDR3 is CASTTDRGVSYEQYF. In nucleotides, the CDR3 is TGTGCCAGCACCACCGACAGGGGGGTTTCCTACGAGCAGTACTTC. The V call is TRBV28, the J call TRBJ2-7, with TRBD1 matching 9 bases. Germline CDR1 and CDR2: MDHEN and SYDVKM. Trimming removed 7 bases from V and 1 base from J; junction bases left unmatched: 8. The CDR3 contains 15 residues.

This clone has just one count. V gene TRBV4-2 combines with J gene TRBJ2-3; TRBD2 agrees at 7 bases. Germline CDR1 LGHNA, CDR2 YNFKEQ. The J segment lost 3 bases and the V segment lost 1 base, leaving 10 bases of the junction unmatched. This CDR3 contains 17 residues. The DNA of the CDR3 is TGTGCCAGCAGCCAAGGGGTGAGACTAGCCAAGACAGATACGCAGTATTTT. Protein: CASSQGVRLAKTDTQYF.

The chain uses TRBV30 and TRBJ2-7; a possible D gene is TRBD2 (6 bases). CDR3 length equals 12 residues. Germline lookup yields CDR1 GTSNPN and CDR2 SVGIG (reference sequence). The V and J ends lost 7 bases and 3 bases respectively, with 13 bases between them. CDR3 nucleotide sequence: TGTGCCTCCCACTTGGGGGGCTACGAGCAGTACTTC. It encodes CASHLGGYEQYF.

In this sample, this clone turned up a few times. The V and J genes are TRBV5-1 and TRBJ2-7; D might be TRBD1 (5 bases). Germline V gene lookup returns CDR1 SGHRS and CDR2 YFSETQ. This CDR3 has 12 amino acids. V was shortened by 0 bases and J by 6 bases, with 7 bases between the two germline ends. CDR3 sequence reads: CASSLEGVEQYF. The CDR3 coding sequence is TGCGCCAGCAGCTTGGAAGGGGTCGAGCAGTACTTC.

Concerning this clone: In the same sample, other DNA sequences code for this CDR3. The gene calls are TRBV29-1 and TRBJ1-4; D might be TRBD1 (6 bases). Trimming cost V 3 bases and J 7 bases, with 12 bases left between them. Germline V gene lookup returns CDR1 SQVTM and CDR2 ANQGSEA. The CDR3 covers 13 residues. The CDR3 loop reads CSVDRGSGEKLFF. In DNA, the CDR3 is TGCAGCGTTGACAGGGGTTCGGGTGAAAAACTGTTTTTT.

CDR3 protein: CASSTGSTNEKLFF. The CDR3 DNA reads as TGTGCCAGCAGCACAGGGTCTACTAATGAAAAACTGTTTTTT. V gene TRBV5-5 combines with J gene TRBJ1-4; tentatively, D is TRBD1 (6 bases). With 4 bases removed from V and 2 bases from J, the gap between germline ends came to 9 bases. The CDR3 has 14 amino acids. CDR1 and CDR2 from the germline V gene are SGHKS and YYEKEE (reference sequence).

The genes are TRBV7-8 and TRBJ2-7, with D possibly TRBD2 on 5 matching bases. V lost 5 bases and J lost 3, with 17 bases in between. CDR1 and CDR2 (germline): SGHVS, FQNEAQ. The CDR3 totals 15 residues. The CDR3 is CASSLSRGEDYEQYF. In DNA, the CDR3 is TGTGCCAGCAGCCTTTCTCGGGGAGAGGACTACGAGCAGTACTTC.

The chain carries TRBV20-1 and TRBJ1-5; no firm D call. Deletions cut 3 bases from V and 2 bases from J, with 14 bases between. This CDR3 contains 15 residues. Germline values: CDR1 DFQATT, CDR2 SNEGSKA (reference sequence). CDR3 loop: CSASFSFSGNQPQHF. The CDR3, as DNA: TGCAGTGCTAGTTTTAGCTTCAGCGGCAATCAGCCCCAGCATTTT.

CDR3 amino acids: CASSHRLMVTSVSYNEQFF. The DNA for the CDR3 is TGCGCCAGCAGCCATCGTCTGATGGTTACTAGCGTCTCCTACAATGAGCAGTTCTTC. The chain is built from TRBV4-3 and TRBJ2-1; TRBD2 matches at 7 bases. Per the germline V gene, CDR1 is LGHNA and CDR2 is YSLEER. CDR3 length: 19 amino acids. V lost 3 bases, J lost 0 bases, and 14 bases stayed unmatched.

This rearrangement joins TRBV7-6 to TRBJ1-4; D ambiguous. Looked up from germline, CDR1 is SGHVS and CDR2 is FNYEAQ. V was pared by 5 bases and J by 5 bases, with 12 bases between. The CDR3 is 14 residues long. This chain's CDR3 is CASSTHGPNEKLFF. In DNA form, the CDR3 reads TGTGCCAGCAGCACCCATGGCCCAAATGAAAAACTGTTTTTT.